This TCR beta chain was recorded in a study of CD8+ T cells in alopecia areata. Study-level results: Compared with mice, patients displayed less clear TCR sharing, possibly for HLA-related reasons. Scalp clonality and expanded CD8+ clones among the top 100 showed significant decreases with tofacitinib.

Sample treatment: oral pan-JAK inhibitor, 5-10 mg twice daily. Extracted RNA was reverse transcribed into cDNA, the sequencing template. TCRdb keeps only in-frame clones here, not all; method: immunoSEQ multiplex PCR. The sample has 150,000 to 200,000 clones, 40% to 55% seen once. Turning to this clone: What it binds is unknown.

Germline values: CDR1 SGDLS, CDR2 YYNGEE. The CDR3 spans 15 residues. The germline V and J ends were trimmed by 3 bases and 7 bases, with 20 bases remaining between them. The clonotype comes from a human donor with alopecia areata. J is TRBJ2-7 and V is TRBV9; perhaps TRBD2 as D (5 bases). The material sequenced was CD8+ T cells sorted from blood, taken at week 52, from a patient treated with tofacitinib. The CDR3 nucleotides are TGTGCCAGCAGCGATAGCTCCTGGGCGGGTCGGGAGCAGTACTTC. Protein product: CASSDSSWAGREQYF.